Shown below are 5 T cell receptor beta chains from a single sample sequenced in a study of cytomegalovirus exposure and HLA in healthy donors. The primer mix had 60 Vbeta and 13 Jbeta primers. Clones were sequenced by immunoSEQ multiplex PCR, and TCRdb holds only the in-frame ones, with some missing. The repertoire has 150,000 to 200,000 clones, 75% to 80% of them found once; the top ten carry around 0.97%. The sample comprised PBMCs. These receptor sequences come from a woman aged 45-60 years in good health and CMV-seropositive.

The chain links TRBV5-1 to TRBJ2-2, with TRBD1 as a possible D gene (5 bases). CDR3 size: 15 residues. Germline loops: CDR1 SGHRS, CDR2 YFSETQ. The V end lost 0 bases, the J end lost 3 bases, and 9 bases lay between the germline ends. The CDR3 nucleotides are TGCGCCAGCAGCTTGGAACAGGCCTACACCGGGGAGCTGTTTTTT. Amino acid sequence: CASSLEQAYTGELFF.

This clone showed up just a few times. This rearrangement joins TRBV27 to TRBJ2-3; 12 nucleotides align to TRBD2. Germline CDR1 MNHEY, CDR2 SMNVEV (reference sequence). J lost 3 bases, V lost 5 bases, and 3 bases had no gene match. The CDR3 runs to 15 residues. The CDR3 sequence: CASSTSGRFTDTQYF. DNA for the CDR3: TGTGCCAGCAGTACTAGCGGGAGGTTTACAGATACGCAGTATTTT.

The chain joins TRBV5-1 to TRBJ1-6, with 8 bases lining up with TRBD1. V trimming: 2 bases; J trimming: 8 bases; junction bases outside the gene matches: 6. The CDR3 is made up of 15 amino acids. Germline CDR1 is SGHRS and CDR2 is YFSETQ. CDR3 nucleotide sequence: TGCGCCAGCAGCTTTGCAGGGGGCGATGATTCACCCCTCCACTTT. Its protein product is CASSFAGGDDSPLHF. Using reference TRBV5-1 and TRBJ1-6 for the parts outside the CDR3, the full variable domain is KAGVTQTPRYLIKTRGQQVTLSCSPISGHRSVSWYQQTPGQGLQFLFEYFSETQRNKGNFPGRFSGRQFSNSRSEMNVSTLELGDSALYLCASSFAGGDDSPLHFGNGTRLTVT.

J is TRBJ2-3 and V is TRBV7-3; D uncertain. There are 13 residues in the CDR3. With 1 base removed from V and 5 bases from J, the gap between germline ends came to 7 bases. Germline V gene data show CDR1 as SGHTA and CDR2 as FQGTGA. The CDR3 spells CASSLSFKDTQYF. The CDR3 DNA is TGTGCCAGCAGCTTAAGTTTCAAAGATACGCAGTATTTT.

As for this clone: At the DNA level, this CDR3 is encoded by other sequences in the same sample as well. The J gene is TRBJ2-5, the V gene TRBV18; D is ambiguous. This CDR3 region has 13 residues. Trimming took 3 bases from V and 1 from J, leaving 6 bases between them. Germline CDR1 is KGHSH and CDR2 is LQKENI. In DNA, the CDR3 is TGTGCCAGCTCACCCTCCCTCCAAGAGACCCAGTACTTC. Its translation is CASSPSLQETQYF.